This TCR beta chain was found in a study of blood T cell repertoires in COVID-19. Measured with immunoSEQ multiplex PCR; TCRdb has only the in-frame clones, and not every one. The repertoire holds approximately 140,000 clones, with 84% as singletons. V lost 7 bases to trimming and J lost 1 base; unmatched junction nucleotides: 4. CDR1 and CDR2 (germline): MNHEY, SMNVEV (reference sequence). The CDR3 extends over 13 amino acids. J is TRBJ2-7 and V is TRBV27, with 7 bases fitting TRBD1. This clonotype was obtained from a woman aged 45 to 65 who had been exposed to COVID-19. The specimen was PBMCs or T cells enriched from blood (not recorded which). The chain's CDR3 is CASKRDRSYEQYF. CDR3 coding DNA: TGTGCCAGCAAAAGGGACAGATCCTACGAGCAGTACTTC.